Following are 21 T cell receptor beta chains from one sample sequenced in a study of T cells in women clearing cervical HPV infection. The protocol was immunoSEQ multiplex PCR, while the TCRdb copy is restricted to in-frame clones and leaves out a portion. This listing includes under 50,000 clones. Sequencing was carried out using blood buffy coat. Receptors were obtained from a woman between 18 and 70 years old with a cervical HPV16 infection that either progressed to CIN3+ or cleared (not recorded which).

As regards this clone: The sequence runs out 3 residues before the end of the CDR3; the remainder is reconstructed from the germline J gene. The chain is built from TRBV19 and TRBJ2-7; 9 bases align to TRBD2. The CDR3 consists of 16 residues. Germline values: CDR1 LNHDA, CDR2 SQIVND (reference sequence). J gave up 1 base and V 2 bases, and 6 bases lay outside the gene matches. The DNA read from the CDR3 is TGTGCCAGTAGTATAACTAGCGGGTCGGTTTCCTACGAG. This gives the protein CASSITSGSVSYE. The full CDR3 reads CASSITSGSVSYEQYF.

Concerning this clone itself: The read comes to an end 3 residues before the CDR3 does, leaving the germline J gene to fill in the end. The gene calls are TRBV19 and TRBJ2-2, with 7 bases aligning to TRBD1. Per the germline V gene, CDR1 is LNHDA and CDR2 is SQIVND (reference sequence). The CDR3 runs 13 residues. The V segment lost 4 bases and the J segment 4 bases; nucleotides outside the gene matches: 0. The CDR3 is CASSRQGTGELFF. The part of the CDR3 DNA that was read is TGTGCCAGTAGTAGACAGGGCACCGGGGAG.

Regarding this clone: The read ends 3 residues shy of where the CDR3 ends; the end is completed using the germline J gene. This chain joins TRBV20-1 and TRBJ2-3; 9 bases fit TRBD2. The germline CDR1 and CDR2 sequences are DFQATT and SNEGSKA (reference sequence). The CDR3 sequence is 14 residues long. V trimming: 1 base; J trimming: 1 base; junction bases outside the gene matches: 0. The sequenced CDR3 bases are TGCAGTGCTAGAGGGACTAGCGGCACAGATACG. As protein: CSARGTSGTDT. The CDR3 reads in full as CSARGTSGTDTQYF.

Worth noting for this clone: Read sequence stops 3 residues before the CDR3 end, and the germline J gene provides the missing end. The chain is built from TRBV4-1 and TRBJ2-7, with 7 bases that match TRBD1. Trimming removed 1 base from V and 3 bases from J; junction bases left unmatched: 6. The CDR3 has 15 residues. Germline lookup yields CDR1 MGHRA and CDR2 YSYEKL. CDR3 residues: CASSQGQGVNYEQYF. CDR3 DNA, as far as it was read: TGCGCCAGCAGCCAAGGACAGGGCGTAAACTACGAG.

Note on this clone: The read ends 3 residues before the CDR3 terminus; that terminus is restored from the germline J gene. The V and J genes are TRBV7-3 and TRBJ2-2; no clear D. There are 13 residues in the CDR3. V was cut by 5 bases and J by 1 base, with 5 bases left in between. CDR1 is SGHTA and CDR2 is FQGTGA in the germline V gene. The CDR3 bases that were read are TGTGCCAGCAGCACAAAGAACACCGGGGAG. This codes for CASSTKNTGE. The full CDR3 protein reads CASSTKNTGELFF.

Details on this clone: The read is 3 residues too short to cover the CDR3 end, so that end is filled in from the germline J gene. The V and J genes are TRBV18 and TRBJ1-1, with TRBD1 matching over 8 bases. Germline V gene lookup returns CDR1 KGHSH and CDR2 LQKENI. This CDR3 spans 14 amino acids. J gave up 3 bases and V 3 bases, and 3 bases lay outside the gene matches. The DNA read from the CDR3 is TGTGCCAGCTCACCGCAGGACAGGGACACTGAA. Translation gives CASSPQDRDTE. The full-length CDR3 reads as CASSPQDRDTEAFF.

Of note for this clone: The read terminates 3 residues ahead of where the CDR3 ends, so the germline J gene completes it. The V and J genes are TRBV7-8 and TRBJ2-5, with 10 nucleotides matching TRBD1. V lost 7 bases, J lost 4 bases, and 6 bases stayed unmatched. Germline CDR1 SGHVS, CDR2 FQNEAQ. The CDR3 is made up of 14 amino acids. The chain's CDR3 is CASTPGDRGETQYF. The DNA read from the CDR3 is TGTGCCAGCACCCCAGGGGACAGGGGAGAGACC.

Worth noting for this clone: The CDR3 is cut off 3 residues early in the read; its end comes from the germline J gene. The chain links TRBV18 to TRBJ1-4; D is ambiguous. CDR1 and CDR2 from the germline V gene are KGHSH and LQKENI. The CDR3 length is 16 residues. The V end was cut by 2 bases, the J end by 8 bases, with 18 bases between. Incomplete CDR3 DNA: TGTGCCAGCTCACCAGAAGCCTGGCGGGGAAAAGAAAAA. Amino acid sequence: CASSPEAWRGKEK. The entire CDR3 protein reads CASSPEAWRGKEKLFF.

To note about this clone: The CDR3 end lies 3 residues beyond the end of the read and is filled in from the germline J gene. The chain recombines TRBV7-9 with TRBJ2-2, with 7 bases identical to TRBD1. The CDR3 is 14 residues long. The V gene's germline CDR1 is SEHNR and CDR2 FQNEAQ (reference sequence). The sequenced part of the CDR3 DNA is TGTGCCAGCAGGACTACAGGGGTTAATTCACCG. Translated: CASRTTGVNSP. The entire CDR3 protein reads CASRTTGVNSPLFF.

A note on this clone: The read stops 3 residues short of the end of the CDR3; the missing end is completed from the germline J gene. V and J are TRBV12-5 and TRBJ2-2, with D unclear. V lost 8 bases and J 0 bases, leaving 7 bases between the germline ends. CDR3 length equals 13 residues. Germline CDR1 reads LGHNT; CDR2 reads FRNRAP. The sequenced CDR3 bases are TGTGCTAGTTCCAACTCGAACACCGGGGAG. It specifies CASSNSNTGE. The full CDR3 reads CASSNSNTGELFF. The entire variable domain, with the rest obtained from reference TRBV12-5 and TRBJ2-2, is as follows: DARVTQTPRHKVTEMGQEVTMRCQPILGHNTVFWYRQTMMQGLELLAYFRNRAPLDDSGMPKDRFSAEMPDATLATLKIQPSEPRDSAVYFCASSNSNTGELFFGEGSRLTVL.

A word on this clone: At one of its ends the junction is not consistent with the germline gene, which may arise from a read error. Read sequence stops 3 residues before the CDR3 end, and the germline J gene provides the missing end. This CDR3 is also generated by other DNA sequences in the sample. The genes are TRBV18 and TRBJ1-2; no clear D gene. CDR1 and CDR2 (germline): KGHSH, LQKENI. This CDR3 has 15 residues. CDR3 DNA, as far as it was read: TGTGCCAGCTCGCCACCTTTGTCCAGCGGTTACGAC. It translates to CASSPPLSSGYD. The CDR3 in full is CASSPPLSSGYDYTF. The full variable domain, with the rest looked up from reference TRBV18 and TRBJ1-2, is NAGVMQNPRHLVRRRGQEARLRCSPMKGHSHVYWYRQLPEEGLKFMVYLQKENIIDESGMPKERFSAEFPKEGPSILRIQQVVRGDSAAYFCASSPPLSSGYDYTFGSGTRLTVV.

Concerning this clone: The read falls 3 residues short of the CDR3 end, and the missing part is taken from the germline J gene. The J gene is TRBJ2-3, the V gene TRBV19; possibly TRBD1 for D (6 bases). Germline V CDR1 and CDR2: LNHDA, SQIVND (reference sequence). The CDR3 spans 15 residues. CDR3: CASKLDRFGGQPQYF. Incomplete CDR3 DNA: TGTGCCAGTAAACTCGACAGGTTCGGAGGACAGCCG.

About this clone itself: The CDR3 is cut off 3 residues early in the read; its end comes from the germline J gene. The rearrangement links TRBV12-3 or TRBV12-4 to TRBJ2-5; the D gene is possibly TRBD1 (6 bases). The length of the CDR3 is 14 residues. The ends were cut back, 6 bases at V and 3 bases at J, with 14 bases in the middle. CDR3 bases read: TGTGCCAGCAGCACTACAGGGTTCGAAGAGACC. This codes for CASSTTGFEET. In full, the CDR3 reads CASSTTGFEETQYF.

To note about this clone: The CDR3 end lies 3 residues beyond the end of the read and is filled in from the germline J gene. V is TRBV6-1 and J is TRBJ2-7; 7 bases match TRBD1. The V gene end was trimmed by 1 base and the J gene end by 2 bases; junction bases not matched to a gene: 11. This CDR3 region has 17 residues. The germline V gene encodes CDR1 MNHNS and CDR2 SASEGT. The covered CDR3 bases are TGTGCCAGCAGTGAAGGTACGGCCTCCGGGACAGCCTACGAG. Translated, it gives CASSEGTASGTAYE. The full CDR3 is CASSEGTASGTAYEQYF.

About this clone itself: Coverage ceases 3 residues before the CDR3 finishes, and the germline J gene fills in the end. V is TRBV5-1 and J is TRBJ2-1; TRBD2 agrees at 7 bases. Germline V gives CDR1 SGHRS, CDR2 YFSETQ. Unmatched junction bases numbered 8, after V lost 3 bases and J lost 2 bases. This CDR3 comprises 16 residues. The CDR3 sequence: CASSSIAGRTYNEQFF. Partial CDR3 DNA: TGCGCCAGCAGCTCTATAGCGGGTCGTACCTACAATGAG.

With regard to this clone: The sequence runs out 3 residues before the end of the CDR3; the remainder is reconstructed from the germline J gene. The chain uses TRBV5-1 and TRBJ2-4; 7 bases align to TRBD1. This CDR3 has 14 amino acids. Germline CDR1 is SGHRS and CDR2 is YFSETQ. The CDR3 region is CASSSQNRGHGQYF. The sequenced part of the CDR3 DNA is TGCGCCAGCAGCTCGCAAAACAGGGGTCACGGT.

To note about this clone: From the germline J gene comes the end of the CDR3, since the read stops 3 residues before it. V is TRBV5-1 and J is TRBJ2-1; 8 bases map to TRBD1. J lost 7 bases, V lost 0 bases, and 3 bases had no gene match. Germline assignment: CDR1 SGHRS and CDR2 YFSETQ. The CDR3 spans 14 residues. The CDR3 spells CASSLGQGRNEQFF. The part of the CDR3 DNA that was read is TGCGCCAGCAGCTTGGGACAGGGGAGGAATGAG.

The CDR3: CSASSRLVNQPQHF. CDR3 DNA, as far as it was read: TGCAGTGCTAGCTCCAGACTGGTCAATCAGCCC. The chain links TRBV20-1 to TRBJ1-5; no clear D gene. The DNA ends 3 residues before the CDR3 does, and the rest of the CDR3 is filled in from the germline J gene. The CDR3 is 14 residues long. Deletions cut 3 bases from V and 3 bases from J, with 12 bases between. The germline V gene encodes CDR1 DFQATT and CDR2 SNEGSKA (reference sequence).

Note on this clone: The sequence runs out 3 residues before the end of the CDR3; the remainder is reconstructed from the germline J gene. V and J are TRBV19 and TRBJ1-6, with 9 bases that match TRBD1. Germline CDR1 reads LNHDA; CDR2 reads SQIVND (reference sequence). V shed 4 bases, J shed 8 bases, and the junction held 6 bases outside the gene matches. This CDR3 is built from 15 residues. The CDR3 reads CASSREGQGDSPLHF. Incomplete CDR3 DNA: TGTGCCAGTAGTAGAGAGGGACAGGGCGATTCACCC. The complete variable domain, with remaining parts taken from reference TRBV19 and TRBJ1-6, reads DGGITQSPKYLFRKEGQNVTLSCEQNLNHDAMYWYRQDPGQGLRLIYYSQIVNDFQKGDIAEGYSVSREKKESFPLTVTSAQKNPTAFYLCASSREGQGDSPLHFGNGTRLTVT.

With respect to this clone: The read gets to within 3 residues of the CDR3 end, and the germline J gene fills in the rest. The chain uses TRBV6-2 or TRBV6-3 and TRBJ2-7, with 7 bases identical to TRBD1. Unmatched junction bases numbered 9, after V lost 0 bases and J lost 4 bases. The germline CDR1 and CDR2 sequences are MNHEY and SVGEGT. The CDR3 consists of 16 residues. CDR3 protein: CASSYSSGRGSYEQYF. Partial CDR3 DNA: TGTGCCAGCAGTTACTCGTCAGGCAGGGGGTCGTACGAG.

For this clone: From the germline J gene comes the end of the CDR3, since the read stops 3 residues before it. This chain joins TRBV5-4 and TRBJ2-7; 7 bases line up with TRBD2. V was clipped by 4 bases and J by 3 bases; unmatched bases: 10. The CDR3 sequence is 15 residues long. CDR1 and CDR2 (germline): SGHNT, YYREEE (reference sequence). CDR3 bases read: TGTGCCAGCAGCCCCCAGCTTGGGGACTACTACGAG. Its protein is CASSPQLGDYYE. The whole CDR3 protein reads CASSPQLGDYYEQYF.